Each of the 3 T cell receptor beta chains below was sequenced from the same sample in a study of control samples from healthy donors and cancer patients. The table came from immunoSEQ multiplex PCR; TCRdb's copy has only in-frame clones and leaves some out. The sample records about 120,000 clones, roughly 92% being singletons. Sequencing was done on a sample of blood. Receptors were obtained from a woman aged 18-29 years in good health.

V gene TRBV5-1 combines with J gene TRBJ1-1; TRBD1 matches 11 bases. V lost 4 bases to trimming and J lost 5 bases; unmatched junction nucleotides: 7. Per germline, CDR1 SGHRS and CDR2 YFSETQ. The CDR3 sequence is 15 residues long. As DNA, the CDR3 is TGCGCCAGCAGCCCAGGGACAGGGGGTGGTACTGAAGCTTTCTTT. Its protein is CASSPGTGGGTEAFF.

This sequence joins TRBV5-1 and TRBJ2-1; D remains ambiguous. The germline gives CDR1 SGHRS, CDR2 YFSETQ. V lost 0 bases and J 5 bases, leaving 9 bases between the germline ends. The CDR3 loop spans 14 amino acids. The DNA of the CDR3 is TGCGCCAGCAGCTTGGTTATTAGTGACAATGAGCAGTTCTTC. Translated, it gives CASSLVISDNEQFF.

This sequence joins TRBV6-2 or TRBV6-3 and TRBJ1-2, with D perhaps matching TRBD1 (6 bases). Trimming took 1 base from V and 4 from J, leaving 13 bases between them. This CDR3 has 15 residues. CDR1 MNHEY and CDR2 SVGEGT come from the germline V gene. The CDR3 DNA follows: TGTGCCAGCAGTTACTGGACAGCGAGTCCCTATGGCTACACCTTC. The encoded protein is CASSYWTASPYGYTF.